The 18 T cell receptor beta chains listed next were all sequenced from one sample in a study of T cell responses to AZD1222 COVID-19 vaccine. Generated by immunoSEQ multiplex PCR, the TCRdb table keeps only in-frame clones and is missing some. The repertoire holds about 130,000 clones, just under 95% seen once, with 6% to 7% in the top ten. This sample comprised peripheral blood, obtained 28 days after the second AZD1222 dose. Receptors originate from an adult who received the AZD1222 COVID-19 vaccine.

The chain has TRBV21-1 and TRBJ2-1; the table's D call TRBD2 went unverified against the DNA. TRBV21-1 is designated a pseudogene. The length of the CDR3 is 15 residues. CDR3 in DNA: TGTGCCAGCAGCCTTCGGACTAGCGGGGGGCCCGGTCCGGTCTTC. Its translation: CASSLRTSGGPGPVF.

The chain recombines TRBV2 with TRBJ1-4; 9 nucleotides agree with TRBD1. V trimming: 6 bases; J trimming: 8 bases; junction bases outside the gene matches: 7. This CDR3 has 14 amino acids. Germline CDR1 is SNHLY and CDR2 is FYNNEI. The CDR3 sequence: CASRPTGTGEKLFF. For the CDR3, the DNA is TGTGCCAGCAGACCCACCGGGACAGGGGAAAAACTGTTTTTT.

V and J are TRBV4-2 and TRBJ2-5; 8 bases agree with TRBD1. This CDR3 region has 15 residues. V lost 3 bases, J lost 3 bases, and 6 bases stayed unmatched. Germline-derived CDR1 and CDR2 are LGHNA and YNFKEQ. CDR3 coding DNA: TGTGCCAGCAGCCAGGACAGGGCCGGTGAAGAGACCCAGTACTTC. Protein sequence: CASSQDRAGEETQYF.

V and J are TRBV9 and TRBJ1-1; the D gene is possibly TRBD1 (5 bases). The V and J ends lost 3 bases and 6 bases respectively, with 18 bases between them. The germline V gene encodes CDR1 SGDLS and CDR2 YYNGEE. The CDR3 totals 15 residues. The CDR3 DNA reads as TGTGCCAGCAGCGCTATCGTGGGGGGGTTACCTGAAGCTTTCTTT. This gives the protein CASSAIVGGLPEAFF.

The rearrangement joins TRBV30 to TRBJ2-7, with D unresolved. CDR3 length: 13 amino acids. Trimming removed 2 bases at V and 0 bases at J, with 8 bases between. Germline-derived CDR1 and CDR2 are GTSNPN and SVGIG (reference sequence). CDR3 region: CAWSLGYSYEQYF. The DNA for the CDR3 is TGTGCCTGGAGTCTAGGGTACTCCTACGAGCAGTACTTC.

The V gene is TRBV18, the J gene TRBJ2-7; TRBD2 is a possible D gene (6 bases). The CDR3 covers 13 residues. Germline values: CDR1 KGHSH, CDR2 LQKENI. The germline V and J ends were trimmed by 5 bases and 2 bases, with 10 bases remaining between them. CDR3 loop: CASSLTSTYEQYF. CDR3 DNA: TGTGCCAGCTCATTGACTAGTACCTACGAGCAGTACTTC. Full variable domain (remainder filled in from reference TRBV18 and TRBJ2-7): NAGVMQNPRHLVRRRGQEARLRCSPMKGHSHVYWYRQLPEEGLKFMVYLQKENIIDESGMPKERFSAEFPKEGPSILRIQQVVRGDSAAYFCASSLTSTYEQYFGPGTRLTVT.

As DNA, the CDR3 is TGTGCCAGCAGCTTTAGGGGGGGAACAGACACCCCGGGGGAGCTGTTTTTT. Translating it yields CASSFRGGTDTPGELFF. The chain combines TRBV5-8 with TRBJ2-2; D is possibly TRBD2 (7 bases). Germline-derived CDR1 and CDR2 are SGHTS and YDEGEE. This CDR3 has 17 residues. Trimming shortened V by 2 bases and J by 8 bases, and 22 bases separated the two germline ends. Full variable domain (rest looked up from reference TRBV5-8 and TRBJ2-2): EAGVTQSPTHLIKTRGQQATLRCSPISGHTSVYWYQQALGLGLQFLLWYDEGEERNRGNFPPRFSGRQFPNYSSELNVNALELEDSALYLCASSFRGGTDTPGELFFGEGSRLTVL.

The V call is TRBV10-3, the J call TRBJ1-5, with 7 bases lining up with TRBD1. The germline CDR1 and CDR2 sequences are ENHRY and SYGVKD. V was clipped by 6 bases and J by 3 bases; unmatched bases: 5. The CDR3 runs to 14 residues. The CDR3 region has the DNA TGTGCCATCAGCCAACAGGGGATCAATCAGCCCCAGCATTTT. This sequence encodes CAISQQGINQPQHF.

V and J are TRBV5-4 and TRBJ2-7; TRBD1 matches 9 bases. The CDR3 extends over 16 amino acids. Per germline, CDR1 SGHNT and CDR2 YYREEE (reference sequence). Germline trimming cut 0 bases from V and 6 bases from J; bases unmatched to any gene: 10. This chain's CDR3 is CASSLEAGQGMIEQYF. The CDR3 DNA reads as TGTGCCAGCAGCTTGGAGGCGGGACAGGGTATGATCGAGCAGTACTTC.

The chain uses TRBV19 and TRBJ1-1; D unclear. There are 15 residues in the CDR3. Trimming removed 8 bases at V and 0 bases at J, with 16 bases between. Germline lookup yields CDR1 LNHDA and CDR2 SQIVND (reference sequence). This CDR3 reads CASVSSGSLNTEAFF. The CDR3 DNA is TGTGCCAGTGTAAGTAGTGGATCCTTGAACACTGAAGCTTTCTTT.

This clone was counted a few times. The chain is built from TRBV5-1 and TRBJ2-7; 10 nucleotides line up with TRBD1. The CDR3 covers 14 residues. CDR1 SGHRS and CDR2 YFSETQ come from the germline V gene. Germline trimming cut 4 bases from V and 7 bases from J; bases unmatched to any gene: 8. The CDR3 spells CASSVRQGAWEQYF. The CDR3 bases are TGCGCCAGCAGCGTGCGACAGGGGGCTTGGGAGCAGTACTTC.

This chain uses TRBV27 with TRBJ2-2, with no clear D. The CDR3 runs to 15 residues. CDR1 MNHEY and CDR2 SMNVEV come from the germline V gene (reference sequence). The V and J ends lost 0 bases and 6 bases respectively, with 11 bases between them. DNA of the CDR3: TGTGCCAGCAGTTTATCGCTCCCCGGTCCCGGGGAGCTGTTTTTT. This codes for CASSLSLPGPGELFF.

The chain has TRBV9 and TRBJ2-3; 9 nucleotides align to TRBD2. The germline CDR1 and CDR2 sequences are SGDLS and YYNGEE. CDR3 length equals 16 residues. The ends lost 0 bases at V and 4 bases at J; junction bases unmatched: 6. The CDR3 loop is CASSVAAGGPSDTQYF. CDR3 coding DNA: TGTGCCAGCAGCGTAGCCGCGGGGGGGCCTTCAGATACGCAGTATTTT.

This clone was seen only once. The gene calls are TRBV6-1 and TRBJ2-1; TRBD1 agrees at 7 bases. Germline V gene lookup returns CDR1 MNHNS and CDR2 SASEGT. The CDR3 length is 15 residues. V lost 0 bases to trimming and J lost 10 bases; unmatched junction nucleotides: 9. Here the CDR3 reads CASSEAWTGRGEQFF. CDR3 nucleotides: TGTGCCAGCAGTGAAGCGTGGACAGGAAGGGGCGAGCAGTTCTTC.

This sequence joins TRBV27 and TRBJ2-7; D not resolved. Germline assignment: CDR1 MNHEY and CDR2 SMNVEV (reference sequence). Deletions cut 2 bases from V and 1 base from J, with 6 bases between. The CDR3 extends over 13 amino acids. The CDR3 coding sequence is TGTGCCAGCAGTTTAGGCCGTTCCTACGAGCAGTACTTC. It codes for CASSLGRSYEQYF.

This chain links TRBV5-1 with TRBJ2-3; 11 positions agree with TRBD1. After removal of 0 bases from V and 3 bases from J, the junction contained 3 bases not matched to a gene. Germline CDR1 and CDR2: SGHRS and YFSETQ. The CDR3 consists of 16 residues. CDR3 bases: TGCGCCAGCAGCTTGGTTGGGACAGGGGGGACAGATACGCAGTATTTT. Amino acid sequence: CASSLVGTGGTDTQYF.

The chain has TRBV7-9 and TRBJ2-3; TRBD2 aligns across 10 bases. CDR3 length: 18 amino acids. Germline lookup yields CDR1 SEHNR and CDR2 FQNEAQ (reference sequence). Trimming removed 5 bases from V and 3 bases from J; junction bases left unmatched: 14. CDR3 coding DNA: TGTGCCAGCAGCCCGTCCTCTAGCGGGGGTTTCGGGACAGATACGCAGTATTTT. This translates into CASSPSSSGGFGTDTQYF.

The chain joins TRBV5-4 to TRBJ2-1; 13 bases are a match to TRBD2. Germline V gives CDR1 SGHNT, CDR2 YYREEE (reference sequence). Unmatched junction bases numbered 6, after V lost 4 bases and J lost 8 bases. The CDR3 covers 15 residues. The CDR3 sequence: CASSRGLAGIYEQFF. The CDR3 bases are TGTGCCAGCAGCCGGGGACTAGCGGGGATCTATGAGCAGTTCTTC.